One sample yielded the 9 T cell receptor beta chains listed below, sequenced in a study of T cell responses to AZD1222 COVID-19 vaccine. Libraries were prepared by immunoSEQ multiplex PCR; TCRdb keeps only in-frame clonotypes and omits some of them. Among about 120,000 clones, approximately 91% were seen once, and the ten largest hold approximately 27%. The material sequenced was peripheral blood, taken on day 0 of AZD1222 vaccination. All receptors derive from an adult in good health.

The chain uses TRBV27 and TRBJ2-1, with 11 bases lining up with TRBD2. Germline V lookup: CDR1 MNHEY, CDR2 SMNVEV (reference sequence). The CDR3 spans 15 residues. The junction had 7 bases not matched to a gene; V was cut back by 5 bases and J by 7 bases. The DNA of the CDR3 is TGTGCCAGCAGTGTCGGGACTAGCGGTGGGAATGAGCAGTTCTTC. Amino acid sequence: CASSVGTSGGNEQFF.

V usage is TRBV27 and J usage is TRBJ1-6, with 10 bases identical to TRBD1. The CDR3 consists of 14 residues. V shed 5 bases and J 9 bases; nucleotides not matched to a gene: 4. Germline V gene lookup returns CDR1 MNHEY and CDR2 SMNVEV (reference sequence). CDR3 DNA sequence: TGTGCCAGCAGTCTCCGGGACAGGGGTTCACCCCTCCACTTT. This codes for CASSLRDRGSPLHF.

The V and J genes are TRBV5-1 and TRBJ2-7; 8 nucleotides match TRBD1. Per germline, CDR1 SGHRS and CDR2 YFSETQ. This CDR3 region has 15 residues. Germline trimming cut 1 base from V and 5 bases from J; bases unmatched to any gene: 8. As DNA, the CDR3 is TGCGCCAGCAGCTTGTTGGCAGGGGGCGAAGACGAGCAGTACTTC. This translates into CASSLLAGGEDEQYF.

The V call is TRBV2, the J call TRBJ1-2; a possible D gene is TRBD1 (6 bases). Germline V gene data show CDR1 as SNHLY and CDR2 as FYNNEI. This CDR3 comprises 14 residues. V was trimmed by 3 bases and J by 5 bases, leaving 13 bases between them. CDR3 DNA sequence: TGTGCCAGCAGTGACCTGGACAGCGGTTATGGCTACACCTTC. This encodes CASSDLDSGYGYTF.

This chain connects TRBV7-2 to TRBJ1-5, with no clear D. Looked up from germline, CDR1 is SGHTA and CDR2 is FQGNSA. This CDR3 contains 13 residues. The V end was cut by 5 bases, the J end by 7 bases, with 12 bases between. CDR3 region: CASSTQAHQPQHF. The CDR3 region has the DNA TGTGCCAGCAGCACACAAGCCCACCAGCCCCAGCATTTT.

V usage is TRBV4-1 and J usage is TRBJ1-1; D might be TRBD1 (5 bases). The germline V and J ends were trimmed by 0 bases and 5 bases, with 10 bases remaining between them. Germline V CDR1 and CDR2: MGHRA, YSYEKL. The CDR3 length is 14 residues. CDR3 sequence: CASSQEGRGTEAFF. The CDR3 region has the DNA TGCGCCAGCAGCCAAGAAGGACGGGGGACTGAAGCTTTCTTT.

The count of this clone is one. V gene TRBV19 combines with J gene TRBJ1-2; 12 bases map to TRBD1. The CDR3 length is 16 residues. The trim removed 6 bases at V and 5 bases at J, leaving 10 bases unmatched. Germline CDR1 LNHDA, CDR2 SQIVND (reference sequence). CDR3: CASRAPGQGAPYGYTF. CDR3 DNA: TGTGCCAGTAGGGCACCGGGACAGGGGGCTCCTTATGGCTACACCTTC.

V is TRBV6-5 and J is TRBJ1-3, with a tentative D call TRBD1 (6 bases). The V gene lost 6 bases and the J gene lost 0 bases, with 12 bases spanning the gap. Per germline, CDR1 MNHEY and CDR2 SVGAGI. CDR3 size: 15 residues. CDR3 protein: CASSRQGSSGNTIYF. The DNA of the CDR3 is TGTGCCAGCAGCCGCCAGGGGTCCTCTGGAAACACCATATATTTT.

CDR3 sequence: CASSYSGSSYEQYF. In DNA form, the CDR3 reads TGTGCCAGCAGTTACTCGGGCAGTAGCTACGAGCAGTACTTC. The chain has TRBV6-6 and TRBJ2-7; the D is unclear. CDR1 MNHNY and CDR2 SVGAGI come from the germline V gene (reference sequence). This CDR3 contains 14 residues. The V end was cut by 0 bases, the J end by 3 bases, with 9 bases between.